Detailed here is one T cell receptor (beta chain). Its antigen is unidentified. The germline V gene has CDR1 SGHRS and CDR2 YFSETQ. V lost 0 bases, J lost 2 bases, and 13 bases lay in between. The CDR3 has 16 amino acids. Using unique molecular identifiers, the investigators prepared the TCRbeta library. TCRdb re-called the PCR reads through MiXCR, storing one row per CDR3 protein. The sample yields 550,000 to 800,000 distinct CDR3 sequences, about an eighth seen once. These data come from a study of T-cell reconstitution after alpha-beta-depleted transplantation in children. Findings of the study overall: Roughly two months post-transplant, alpha-beta T cells reportedly originated from several hundred graft clones that had expanded. Elevated TCRbeta diversity at day 60 was traced, in some patients, to surviving recipient T cells and thymic progenitors. After one year, T-cell counts and TCRbeta diversity mostly came from new T cells.

V is TRBV5-1 and J is TRBJ2-3, with a possible D match to TRBD1 (6 bases). Material: PBMCs, obtained before TCRalphabeta/CD19-depleted stem cell transplant. The sequence derives from a girl aged 2 to 9 with congenital amegakaryocytic thrombocytopenia, due to receive a stem cell transplant. CDR3 sequence reads: CASSLALDSHTDTQYF. The CDR3 DNA reads TGCGCCAGCAGCTTGGCCTTGGACAGTCACACAGATACGCAGTATTTT.